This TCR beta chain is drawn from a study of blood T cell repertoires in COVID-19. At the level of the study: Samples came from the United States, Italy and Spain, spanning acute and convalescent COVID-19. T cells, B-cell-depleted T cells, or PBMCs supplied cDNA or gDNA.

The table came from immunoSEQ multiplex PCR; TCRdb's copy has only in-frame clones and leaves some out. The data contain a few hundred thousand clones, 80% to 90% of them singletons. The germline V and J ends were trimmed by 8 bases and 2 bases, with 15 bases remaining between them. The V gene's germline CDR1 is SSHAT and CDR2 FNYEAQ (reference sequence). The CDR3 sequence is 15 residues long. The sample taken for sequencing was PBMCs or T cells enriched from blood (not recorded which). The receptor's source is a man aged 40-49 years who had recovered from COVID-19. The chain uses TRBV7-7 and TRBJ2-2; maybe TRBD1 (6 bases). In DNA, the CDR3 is TGTGCCAGCTCTCGAGGGGACATCAACACCGGGGAGCTGTTTTTT. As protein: CASSRGDINTGELFF.